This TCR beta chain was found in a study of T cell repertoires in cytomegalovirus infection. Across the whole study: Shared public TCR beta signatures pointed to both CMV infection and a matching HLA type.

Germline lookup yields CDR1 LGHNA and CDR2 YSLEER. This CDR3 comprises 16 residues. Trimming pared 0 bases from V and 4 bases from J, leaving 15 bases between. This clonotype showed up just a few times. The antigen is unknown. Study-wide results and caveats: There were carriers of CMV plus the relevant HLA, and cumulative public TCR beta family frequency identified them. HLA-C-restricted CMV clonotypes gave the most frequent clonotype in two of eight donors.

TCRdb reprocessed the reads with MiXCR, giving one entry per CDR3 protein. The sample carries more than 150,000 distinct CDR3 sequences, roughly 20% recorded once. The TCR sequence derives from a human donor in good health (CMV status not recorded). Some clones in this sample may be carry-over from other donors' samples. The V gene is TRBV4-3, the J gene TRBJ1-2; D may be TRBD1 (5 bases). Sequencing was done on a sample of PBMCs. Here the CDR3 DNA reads TGCGCCAGCAGCCAAGATCGAGGTAGACAGTTCTATGGCTACACCTTC. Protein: CASSQDRGRQFYGYTF.